These 27 T cell receptor beta chains originate from one sample sequenced in a study of cytomegalovirus exposure and HLA in healthy donors. Primers included in the PCR were 60 Vbeta and 13 Jbeta primers. Measured with immunoSEQ multiplex PCR; TCRdb has only the in-frame clones, and not every one. The table shows roughly 170,000 clones, with 80% occurring only once. Sequencing was done on a sample of PBMCs. The source is a boy between 10 and 17 years old in good health and CMV-seronegative.

The chain uses TRBV13 and TRBJ2-1, with D perhaps matching TRBD1 (5 bases). The CDR3 covers 14 residues. In germline, CDR1 is PRHDT, CDR2 FYEKMQ (reference sequence). Trimming took 0 bases from V and 14 from J, leaving 17 bases between them. This CDR3 reads CASSLGQGNYMEFF. The CDR3 region has the DNA TGTGCCAGCAGCTTAGGTCAGGGAAATTATATGGAGTTCTTC.

The J gene is TRBJ1-5, the V gene TRBV12-5, with D uncertain. CDR3 length equals 18 residues. The V end lost 0 bases, the J end lost 5 bases, and 20 bases lay between the germline ends. CDR1 is LGHNT, CDR2 FRNRAP, per germline. The CDR3 sequence: CASGLVILEHVGDQPQHF. The CDR3 nucleotides read TGTGCTAGTGGTTTGGTAATCTTGGAGCATGTGGGAGATCAGCCCCAGCATTTT.

This rearrangement joins TRBV5-1 to TRBJ1-1; 7 bases match TRBD1. Germline V gene sequence: CDR1 SGHRS, CDR2 YFSETQ. The CDR3 contains 13 residues. After removal of 0 bases from V and 11 bases from J, the junction contained 7 bases not matched to a gene. For the CDR3, the DNA is TGCGCCAGCAGCTTGGTACCGGGACAGTCGGCTTTCTTT. It encodes CASSLVPGQSAFF.

This sequence joins TRBV11-2 and TRBJ2-1, with 7 bases fitting TRBD2. CDR3 size: 13 residues. V was pared by 1 base and J by 7 bases, with 1 base of the junction left unmatched. Germline V gene sequence: CDR1 SGHAT, CDR2 FQNNGV. CDR3 DNA: TGTGCCAGCAGCTTAGGCGGGAGTAATGAGCAGTTCTTC. Its protein is CASSLGGSNEQFF. The variable domain in full, completed from reference TRBV11-2 and TRBJ2-1, reads EAGVAQSPRYKIIEKRQSVAFWCNPISGHATLYWYQQILGQGPKLLIQFQNNGVVDDSQLPKDRFSAERLKGVDSTLKIQPAKLEDSAVYLCASSLGGSNEQFFGPGTRLTVL.

The chain couples TRBV29-1 to TRBJ1-1; 8 bases are shared with TRBD1. This CDR3 has 17 amino acids. The germline V gene has CDR1 SQVTM and CDR2 ANQGSEA. The J segment lost 3 bases and the V segment lost 7 bases, leaving 19 bases of the junction unmatched. The CDR3 sequence is CSASLRGRVPLDTEAFF. As DNA, the CDR3 is TGCAGCGCCTCCCTCAGGGGGCGCGTTCCATTGGACACTGAAGCTTTCTTT.

The rearrangement links TRBV6-1 to TRBJ2-5, with D possibly matching TRBD1 (5 bases). The CDR3 runs 13 residues. V lost 5 bases and J lost 5, with 12 bases in between. Looked up from germline, CDR1 is MNHNS and CDR2 is SASEGT. CDR3 in DNA: TGTGCCAGCAGTCGACAGTTTGAGGAGACCCAGTACTTC. This gives the protein CASSRQFEETQYF.

This chain connects TRBV18 to TRBJ1-1; 10 bases are shared with TRBD1. Looked up from germline, CDR1 is KGHSH and CDR2 is LQKENI. V was pared by 3 bases and J by 8 bases, with 9 bases of the junction left unmatched. The CDR3 has 15 amino acids. The CDR3 region has the DNA TGTGCCAGCTCACCCACGACAGGGGGCGTGGAAGAAGCTTTCTTT. Translation: CASSPTTGGVEEAFF.

The chain uses TRBV5-1 and TRBJ2-1; 8 bases fit TRBD2. From germline, CDR1 is SGHRS and CDR2 YFSETQ. The trim removed 2 bases at V and 0 bases at J, leaving 7 bases unmatched. The CDR3 is 17 amino acids. CDR3 protein: CASSFPGGPSSYNEQFF. For the CDR3, the DNA is TGCGCCAGCAGCTTCCCGGGGGGGCCGAGCTCCTACAATGAGCAGTTCTTC.

The chain uses TRBV14 and TRBJ2-3, with 14 positions matching TRBD2. V dropped 4 bases and J dropped 9; count of bases not matched to a gene: 3. Germline CDR1 reads SGHDN; CDR2 reads FVKESK. The CDR3 sequence is 14 residues long. The chain's CDR3 is CASSPGLAGATQYF. Written as DNA, the CDR3 is TGTGCCAGCAGCCCGGGACTAGCGGGAGCAACGCAGTATTTT.

This rearrangement joins TRBV10-3 to TRBJ2-7; 10 bases fit TRBD1. The trim removed 6 bases at V and 3 bases at J, leaving 8 bases unmatched. This CDR3 comprises 15 residues. The germline V gene has CDR1 ENHRY and CDR2 SYGVKD. The CDR3: CAISDRDRGNYEQYF. CDR3 bases: TGTGCCATCAGCGACCGGGACAGGGGCAACTACGAGCAGTACTTC.

The genes are TRBV6-1 and TRBJ2-7; TRBD1 aligns across 10 bases. In germline, CDR1 is MNHNS, CDR2 SASEGT. The CDR3 is made up of 14 amino acids. Losses at the gene ends were 5 bases for V and 5 bases for J; bases not matched to a gene: 6. DNA of the CDR3: TGTGCCAGCAGTTTACGACAGGGGGCCCACGAGCAGTACTTC. Protein sequence: CASSLRQGAHEQYF.

The chain employs TRBV18 and TRBJ1-5, with a possible D match to TRBD1 (6 bases). CDR3 size: 16 residues. Per germline, CDR1 KGHSH and CDR2 LQKENI. Trimming pared 1 base from V and 2 bases from J, leaving 12 bases between. CDR3 sequence (DNA): TGTGCCAGCTCACCACAGGCAGGGGACGGCAATCAGCCCCAGCATTTT. Protein sequence: CASSPQAGDGNQPQHF. Filled out from reference TRBV18 and TRBJ1-5, the complete variable domain reads NAGVMQNPRHLVRRRGQEARLRCSPMKGHSHVYWYRQLPEEGLKFMVYLQKENIIDESGMPKERFSAEFPKEGPSILRIQQVVRGDSAAYFCASSPQAGDGNQPQHFGDGTRLSIL.

The CDR3 DNA is TGCAGCGTAGCACAGGGGGACGGCTATGGCTACACCTTC. As protein: CSVAQGDGYGYTF. The V call is TRBV29-1, the J call TRBJ1-2, with 8 positions matching TRBD1. V dropped 6 bases and J dropped 4; count of bases not matched to a gene: 7. This CDR3 contains 13 residues. Germline V gives CDR1 SQVTM, CDR2 ANQGSEA. Full variable domain (outside the CDR3, taken from reference TRBV29-1 and TRBJ1-2): SAVISQKPSRDICQRGTSLTIQCQVDSQVTMMFWYRQQPGQSLTLIATANQGSEATYESGFVIDKFPISRPNLTFSTLTVSNMSPEDSSIYLCSVAQGDGYGYTFGSGTRLTVV.

In this sample, this clone turned up a few times. CDR3 DNA: TGTGCCAGCAGCGTTCAGAAGGACAGGGGCTACAATGAGCAGTTCTTC. This translates into CASSVQKDRGYNEQFF. The J gene is TRBJ2-1, the V gene TRBV9; 9 bases map to TRBD1. The CDR3 is 16 amino acids. Losses at the gene ends were 2 bases for V and 3 bases for J; bases not matched to a gene: 6. CDR1 is SGDLS, CDR2 YYNGEE, per germline. Combining the CDR3 with reference TRBV9 and TRBJ2-1 gives the whole variable domain DSGVTQTPKHLITATGQRVTLRCSPRSGDLSVYWYQQSLDQGLQFLIQYYNGEERAKGNILERFSAQQFPDLHSELNLSSLELGDSALYFCASSVQKDRGYNEQFFGPGTRLTVL.

This clone occurred a few times. J is TRBJ2-2 and V is TRBV9; no reliable D call. CDR1 and CDR2 (germline): SGDLS, YYNGEE. Trimming removed 0 bases from V and 8 bases from J, with 5 bases in between. This CDR3 contains 12 residues. CDR3 sequence: CASSVVSGELFF. The CDR3 nucleotides are TGTGCCAGCAGCGTAGTGTCGGGGGAGCTGTTTTTT.

This clone was counted between two and nine times. The rearrangement links TRBV6-5 to TRBJ1-5; D possibly corresponds to TRBD1 (6 bases). CDR1 is MNHEY and CDR2 is SVGAGI in the germline V gene. The length of the CDR3 is 13 residues. V lost 6 bases and J 7 bases, leaving 13 bases between the germline ends. CDR3 region: CASSPEGGQPQHF. In nucleotides, the CDR3 is TGTGCCAGCAGCCCCGAAGGGGGACAGCCCCAGCATTTT.

The chain carries TRBV6-4 and TRBJ1-1; 7 nucleotides agree with TRBD1. Germline assignment: CDR1 MRHNA and CDR2 SNTAGT. V shed 6 bases, J shed 4 bases, and the junction held 5 bases outside the gene matches. CDR3 size: 13 residues. The chain's CDR3 is CASRFSGGTEAFF. CDR3 DNA sequence: TGTGCCAGCAGATTTTCAGGGGGCACTGAAGCTTTCTTT.

The CDR3 bases are TGCAGCGTTAGTCAGGGGGCTGAGACTGAAGCTTTCTTT. Its translation is CSVSQGAETEAFF. The chain links TRBV29-1 to TRBJ1-1, with TRBD1 identical over 8 bases. Germline-derived CDR1 and CDR2 are SQVTM and ANQGSEA. CDR3 length: 13 residues. V was clipped by 5 bases and J by 5 bases; unmatched bases: 7.

This chain uses TRBV7-3 with TRBJ1-2; 8 bases match TRBD1. This CDR3 is built from 13 residues. The ends lost 0 bases at V and 10 bases at J; junction bases unmatched: 4. Germline loops: CDR1 SGHTA, CDR2 FQGTGA. This chain's CDR3 is CASSLTGQGPYTF. The CDR3 DNA is TGTGCCAGCAGCTTAACCGGACAGGGTCCCTACACCTTC.

This chain links TRBV11-3 with TRBJ2-6; D is ambiguous. Germline values: CDR1 SGHNT, CDR2 YENEEA. The CDR3 is made up of 18 amino acids. With 3 bases removed from V and 0 bases from J, the gap between germline ends came to 15 bases. Written as DNA, the CDR3 is TGTGCCAGCAGCTTCTTTTTGTGGCCTAGCTCTGGGGCCAACGTCCTGACTTTC. Translating gives CASSFFLWPSSGANVLTF.

The chain has TRBV2 and TRBJ1-1; no definite D call. V was trimmed by 4 bases and J by 9 bases, leaving 15 bases between them. This CDR3 contains 13 residues. Per the germline V gene, CDR1 is SNHLY and CDR2 is FYNNEI. The CDR3 is CASSGSHTTQAFF. The CDR3, as DNA: TGTGCCAGCAGTGGGAGCCACACTACTCAAGCTTTCTTT.

The chain is built from TRBV6-1 and TRBJ1-2; a weak D match, TRBD1 (5 bases). The V end was cut by 6 bases, the J end by 8 bases, with 13 bases between. CDR3 size: 12 residues. Germline CDR1 is MNHNS and CDR2 is SASEGT. CDR3 sequence (DNA): TGTGCCAGCAGACAAGGGGAAAACGGCTACACCTTC. This codes for CASRQGENGYTF.

The rearrangement uses TRBV5-1 and TRBJ1-1; perhaps TRBD1 as D (5 bases). Germline V gives CDR1 SGHRS, CDR2 YFSETQ. The CDR3 runs to 15 residues. V lost 0 bases and J 2 bases, leaving 11 bases between the germline ends. The chain's CDR3 is CASSLVGGFNTEAFF. The CDR3 region has the DNA TGCGCCAGCAGCTTGGTTGGGGGGTTCAACACTGAAGCTTTCTTT. The full variable domain, in which reference TRBV5-1 and TRBJ1-1 provide the parts outside the CDR3, is KAGVTQTPRYLIKTRGQQVTLSCSPISGHRSVSWYQQTPGQGLQFLFEYFSETQRNKGNFPGRFSGRQFSNSRSEMNVSTLELGDSALYLCASSLVGGFNTEAFFGQGTRLTVV.

This chain connects TRBV5-4 to TRBJ2-6; TRBD2 aligns across 8 bases. The germline CDR1 and CDR2 sequences are SGHNT and YYREEE (reference sequence). The CDR3 has 16 amino acids. Germline trimming cut 4 bases from V and 2 bases from J; bases unmatched to any gene: 5. The CDR3 loop is CASSPGLGAGANVLTF. The CDR3 region has the DNA TGTGCCAGCAGCCCGGGACTAGGAGCTGGGGCCAACGTCCTGACTTTC.

The chain combines TRBV27 with TRBJ2-7; no clear D. Trimming stripped 5 bases from V and 1 base from J, with 9 bases between. Germline V gene data show CDR1 as MNHEY and CDR2 as SMNVEV (reference sequence). This CDR3 is built from 13 residues. This CDR3 reads CASSRSRSYEQYF. The DNA for the CDR3 is TGTGCCAGCAGTAGGTCCAGGTCCTACGAGCAGTACTTC.

The chain links TRBV5-1 to TRBJ2-3, with 14 bases aligning to TRBD2. Germline V lookup: CDR1 SGHRS, CDR2 YFSETQ. The length of the CDR3 is 15 residues. The ends lost 4 bases at V and 5 bases at J; junction bases unmatched: 3. As DNA, the CDR3 is TGCGCCAGCAGCCCGACTAGCGGGGGGGAAGATACGCAGTATTTT. Translated: CASSPTSGGEDTQYF.

The CDR3 nucleotides are TGTGCCAGCAGCTTGGTAGGGGGGGTCTACTATGGCTACACCTTC. Amino acid sequence: CASSLVGGVYYGYTF. The chain uses TRBV5-4 and TRBJ1-2, with D possibly TRBD1 on 6 matching bases. V was shortened by 0 bases and J by 3 bases, with 12 bases between the two germline ends. The CDR3 is 15 residues long. From germline, CDR1 is SGHNT and CDR2 YYREEE (reference sequence).